This T cell receptor beta chain was observed in a study of control samples from healthy donors and cancer patients. V lost 7 bases, J lost 3 bases, and 8 bases stayed unmatched. Germline V gives CDR1 SNHLY, CDR2 FYNNEI. The CDR3 covers 15 residues. Sequencing used immunoSEQ multiplex PCR; TCRdb keeps in-frame clones, though not all of them. The repertoire holds about 110,000 clones, with roughly 90% as singletons. The gene calls are TRBV2 and TRBJ2-2; TRBD1 aligns across 7 bases. This TCR derives from a woman in her sixties with lung cancer. The source material was PBMCs. Here the CDR3 reads CASKLQGTYTGELFF. The CDR3 DNA sequence: TGTGCCAGCAAATTACAGGGGACGTACACCGGGGAGCTGTTTTTT.